Described below is a single T cell receptor (beta chain) sequence and its context. The antigen remains undetermined. The sample originates from a study of a mutant IDH1 vaccine in newly diagnosed glioma. The wider study: Radiotherapy alone preceded vaccination by 4-6 weeks; alternatively, vaccination started with temozolomide cycles. The treated population exhibited a male proportion of 62.5%, a female proportion of roughly 38%, and a mean age of approximately 41 years. Patients had received radiotherapy, temozolomide, or both previously, most receiving both.

This CDR3 is built from 16 residues. CDR1 and CDR2 from the germline V gene are MDHEN and SYDVKM. V lost 4 bases and J lost 8; bases outside the gene matches: 7. TCRdb's copy holds only in-frame clones and misses some; the assay was immunoSEQ multiplex PCR. The table records 25,000 to 35,000 clones, approximately 90% of them present only once. Described time point: week 23, last vaccination. With topical imiquimod, each dose of the vaccine consisted of 300 ug of mutant IDH1 20-mer peptide. There were new WHO grade 3 or 4 astrocytomas in the donors, and these were IDH1-mutant and ATRX-lost. Sample: PBMCs, taken from a glioma patient whose treatment included an IDH1 peptide vaccine. This chain connects TRBV28 to TRBJ1-6; TRBD1 matches at 11 bases. The clonotype was recovered from a man in his forties with glioma. CDR3 in DNA: TGTGCCAGCAGTTCCCAGGACAGGGGGCCTGATTCACCCCTCCACTTT. This gives the protein CASSSQDRGPDSPLHF.